This TCR beta chain came from a study of blood T cell repertoires in COVID-19. The method was immunoSEQ multiplex PCR; TCRdb's version includes in-frame clones alone and lacks a portion of them. The table lists 95,000 to 150,000 clones, under 80% of them singletons, with about 2% in the top ten. Sample: peripheral blood. This sequence originates from a man between 65 and 85 years old with acute or convalescent COVID-19.

CDR3 sequence reads: CASSPRTGLDNSPLHF. The CDR3 DNA sequence: TGTGCCAGCAGTCCCCGGACAGGGCTGGATAATTCACCCCTCCACTTT. The chain carries TRBV2 and TRBJ1-6; 8 nucleotides line up with TRBD1. The CDR3 has 16 residues. Germline V gene sequence: CDR1 SNHLY, CDR2 FYNNEI. V dropped 5 bases and J dropped 5; count of bases not matched to a gene: 8.